This TCR beta chain was obtained from a study of cytomegalovirus exposure and HLA in healthy donors. This CDR3 comprises 13 residues. V was cut by 6 bases and J by 4 bases, with 12 bases left in between. Looked up from germline, CDR1 is MNHEY and CDR2 is SMNVEV (reference sequence). It was with 60 Vbeta and 13 Jbeta primers that the PCR ran. Clones were read by immunoSEQ multiplex PCR, and TCRdb kept only the in-frame ones, dropping some. This sample has 190,000 or so clones, with 79% found just once. This receptor was taken from a girl aged 10 to 17 in good health and CMV-seropositive. The genes are TRBV27 and TRBJ1-2; a weak D match, TRBD1 (6 bases). Source material: PBMCs. The CDR3 protein is CASSYRAAYGYTF. CDR3 in DNA: TGTGCCAGCAGCTACAGGGCTGCCTATGGCTACACCTTC.